The rows below give T cell receptor beta chains drawn from one sample of a study of blood T cell repertoires in COVID-19. The protocol was immunoSEQ multiplex PCR, while the TCRdb copy is restricted to in-frame clones and leaves out a portion. Of under 130,000 clones listed, approximately 62% are singletons. Sequenced: peripheral blood. The receptors were sampled from a man older than 75 with acute or convalescent COVID-19. Each CDR3 is given with its conserved first and last residue. Fields, in order: V gene, clone size, D gene, CDR3 length, J gene, CDR3 protein, CDR3 DNA. D genes are given only for firm matches. Clone size appears in some rows only: once, few, many, or a class for an expanded clone.

v_gene: TRBV6-2/TRBV6-3; abundance: few; d_gene: -; len: 15; j_gene: TRBJ1-2; CDR3aa: CASSFSDNSNYGYTF; CDR3nt: TGTGCCAGCAGTTTCTCGGACAATAGCAACTATGGCTACACCTTC
v_gene: TRBV6-2/TRBV6-3; abundance: -; d_gene: -; len: 13; j_gene: TRBJ1-2; CDR3aa: CASSRQSNYGYTF; CDR3nt: TGTGCCAGCAGCCGACAGAGTAACTATGGCTACACCTTC
v_gene: TRBV5-1; abundance: few; d_gene: -; len: 14; j_gene: TRBJ2-1; CDR3aa: CASSVDRTYNEQFF; CDR3nt: TGCGCCAGCAGCGTGGACAGAACCTACAATGAGCAGTTCTTC
v_gene: TRBV7-2; abundance: -; d_gene: -; len: 16; j_gene: TRBJ1-3; CDR3aa: CASSLGQRGSGNTIYF; CDR3nt: TGTGCCAGCAGCTTAGGACAGCGGGGCTCTGGAAACACCATATATTTT
v_gene: TRBV4-1; abundance: many; d_gene: TRBD1; len: 15; j_gene: TRBJ2-7; CDR3aa: CASSLTGTGKYEQYF; CDR3nt: TGCGCCAGCAGCCTGACCGGGACAGGGAAATACGAGCAGTACTTC
v_gene: TRBV5-5; abundance: few; d_gene: -; len: 15; j_gene: TRBJ2-6; CDR3aa: CASSLSVSGANVLTF; CDR3nt: TGTGCCAGCAGCTTATCGGTCTCTGGGGCCAACGTCCTGACTTTC
v_gene: TRBV28; abundance: -; d_gene: TRBD2; len: 14; j_gene: TRBJ2-7; CDR3aa: CASKSGGSVGEQYF; CDR3nt: TGTGCCAGCAAGTCGGGAGGATCTGTCGGCGAGCAGTACTTC
v_gene: TRBV28; abundance: -; d_gene: -; len: 15; j_gene: TRBJ1-2; CDR3aa: CASSSLGGGGPGYTF; CDR3nt: TGTGCCAGCAGTTCACTAGGTGGGGGCGGGCCTGGCTACACCTTC
v_gene: TRBV19; abundance: -; d_gene: -; len: 16; j_gene: TRBJ2-5; CDR3aa: CASSKPGTGVGETQYF; CDR3nt: TGTGCCAGTAGTAAGCCCGGGACGGGGGTCGGGGAGACCCAGTACTTC
v_gene: TRBV4-3; abundance: once; d_gene: -; len: 16; j_gene: TRBJ1-4; CDR3aa: CASSQGPPGAGEKLFF; CDR3nt: TGCGCCAGCAGCCAGGGTCCCCCAGGGGCGGGTGAAAAACTGTTTTTT
v_gene: TRBV18; abundance: -; d_gene: TRBD1; len: 14; j_gene: TRBJ1-5; CDR3aa: CASSPEGGRQPQHF; CDR3nt: TGTGCCAGCTCACCGGAAGGGGGCAGGCAGCCCCAGCATTTT
v_gene: TRBV4-3; abundance: once; d_gene: -; len: 14; j_gene: TRBJ2-1; CDR3aa: CASSQEGPRDEQFF; CDR3nt: TGCGCCAGCAGCCAAGAAGGCCCCAGGGATGAGCAGTTCTTC
v_gene: TRBV6-5; abundance: few; d_gene: -; len: 13; j_gene: TRBJ1-5; CDR3aa: CASAPGGDQPQHF; CDR3nt: TGTGCCAGCGCTCCCGGGGGGGATCAGCCCCAGCATTTT
v_gene: TRBV6-5; abundance: -; d_gene: -; len: 12; j_gene: TRBJ1-4; CDR3aa: CASMAPAEKLFF; CDR3nt: TGTGCCAGCATGGCTCCCGCCGAAAAACTGTTTTTT
v_gene: TRBV20-1; abundance: -; d_gene: -; len: 12; j_gene: TRBJ1-1; CDR3aa: CSASRGGTEAFF; CDR3nt: TGCAGTGCTAGTCGCGGGGGCACTGAAGCTTTCTTT
v_gene: TRBV15; abundance: few; d_gene: -; len: 15; j_gene: TRBJ2-1; CDR3aa: CATTDPGTADNEQFF; CDR3nt: TGTGCCACCACAGATCCGGGAACAGCGGACAATGAGCAGTTCTTC
v_gene: TRBV2; abundance: -; d_gene: -; len: 14; j_gene: TRBJ2-7; CDR3aa: CASGLIGSYYEQYF; CDR3nt: TGTGCCAGCGGCCTGATTGGGAGCTATTACGAGCAGTACTTC
v_gene: TRBV19; abundance: -; d_gene: -; len: 15; j_gene: TRBJ1-5; CDR3aa: CASSLRFNSNQPQHF; CDR3nt: TGTGCCAGTAGTCTGAGGTTTAATAGCAATCAGCCCCAGCATTTT
v_gene: TRBV7-3; abundance: many; d_gene: TRBD1; len: 17; j_gene: TRBJ2-3; CDR3aa: CASSLRDRGLFTDTQYF; CDR3nt: TGTGCCAGCAGCTTAAGAGACAGGGGCCTTTTCACAGATACGCAGTATTTT
v_gene: TRBV4-2; abundance: -; d_gene: -; len: 14; j_gene: TRBJ2-3; CDR3aa: CASSQDLTPDTQYF; CDR3nt: TGTGCCAGCAGCCAAGACTTGACACCCGATACGCAGTATTTT
v_gene: TRBV28; abundance: -; d_gene: -; len: 14; j_gene: TRBJ1-5; CDR3aa: CASSNQGNNQPQHF; CDR3nt: TGTGCCAGCAGTAATCAGGGAAACAATCAGCCCCAGCATTTT
v_gene: TRBV29-1; abundance: few; d_gene: TRBD1; len: 14; j_gene: TRBJ2-7; CDR3aa: CSVEGQESSYEQYF; CDR3nt: TGCAGCGTTGAGGGACAGGAGAGCTCCTACGAGCAGTACTTC
v_gene: TRBV28; abundance: -; d_gene: -; len: 14; j_gene: TRBJ1-4; CDR3aa: CASTAPGANEKLFF; CDR3nt: TGTGCCAGCACCGCCCCGGGGGCTAATGAAAAACTGTTTTTT
v_gene: TRBV24-1; abundance: few; d_gene: -; len: 15; j_gene: TRBJ2-1; CDR3aa: CATSDDERPYNEQFF; CDR3nt: TGTGCCACCAGTGATGATGAGCGACCCTACAATGAGCAGTTCTTC
v_gene: TRBV3-1/TRBV3-2; abundance: -; d_gene: -; len: 14; j_gene: TRBJ2-7; CDR3aa: CASSQDLSSYEQYF; CDR3nt: TGTGCCAGCAGCCAAGATCTAAGCTCCTACGAGCAGTACTTC
v_gene: TRBV9; abundance: once; d_gene: -; len: 12; j_gene: TRBJ2-1; CDR3aa: CASSVGGTEQFF; CDR3nt: TGTGCCAGCAGCGTGGGAGGGACAGAGCAGTTCTTC
v_gene: TRBV28; abundance: -; d_gene: TRBD1; len: 14; j_gene: TRBJ1-1; CDR3aa: CASTAKGQGAEAFF; CDR3nt: TGTGCCAGCACCGCAAAGGGGCAGGGGGCGGAAGCTTTCTTT
v_gene: TRBV5-5; abundance: -; d_gene: TRBD2; len: 15; j_gene: TRBJ2-1; CDR3aa: CASSLGLAGYNEQFF; CDR3nt: TGTGCCAGCAGCTTGGGGCTAGCGGGATACAATGAGCAGTTCTTC
v_gene: TRBV4-3; abundance: -; d_gene: TRBD2; len: 16; j_gene: TRBJ2-2; CDR3aa: CASSQDPTSRPTELFF; CDR3nt: TGCGCCAGCAGCCAAGATCCGACTAGCCGGCCGACAGAGCTGTTTTTT
v_gene: TRBV28; abundance: few; d_gene: -; len: 16; j_gene: TRBJ1-6; CDR3aa: CASSSKEGAYNSPLHF; CDR3nt: TGTGCCAGCAGTTCGAAGGAGGGAGCCTATAATTCACCCCTCCACTTT
v_gene: TRBV19; abundance: -; d_gene: -; len: 16; j_gene: TRBJ1-6; CDR3aa: CASSTGRSSYNSPLHF; CDR3nt: TGTGCCAGTAGTACCGGGAGAAGCTCCTATAATTCACCCCTCCACTTT
v_gene: TRBV18; abundance: few; d_gene: TRBD1; len: 15; j_gene: TRBJ2-1; CDR3aa: CASSPYWTGGNEQFF; CDR3nt: TGTGCCAGCTCACCTTATTGGACAGGGGGAAATGAGCAGTTCTTC
v_gene: TRBV3-1/TRBV3-2; abundance: -; d_gene: TRBD2; len: 15; j_gene: TRBJ2-1; CDR3aa: CASSKTSGGDNEQFF; CDR3nt: TGTGCCAGCAGTAAGACTAGCGGGGGAGACAATGAGCAGTTCTTC
v_gene: TRBV5-1; abundance: -; d_gene: -; len: 15; j_gene: TRBJ2-1; CDR3aa: CASSVRGNSYNEQFF; CDR3nt: TGCGCCAGCAGCGTCCGCGGGAACTCCTACAATGAGCAGTTCTTC
v_gene: TRBV2; abundance: -; d_gene: -; len: 12; j_gene: TRBJ1-2; CDR3aa: CASSVTGYGYTF; CDR3nt: TGTGCCAGCAGTGTAACAGGATACGGCTACACCTTC
v_gene: TRBV18; abundance: once; d_gene: -; len: 13; j_gene: TRBJ1-1; CDR3aa: CASSPQGDTEAFF; CDR3nt: TGTGCCAGCTCACCACAGGGGGACACTGAAGCTTTCTTT
v_gene: TRBV2; abundance: -; d_gene: TRBD1; len: 15; j_gene: TRBJ2-3; CDR3aa: CASSRQGLGTDTQYF; CDR3nt: TGTGCCAGCAGTCGACAGGGTTTGGGCACAGATACGCAGTATTTT
v_gene: TRBV7-9; abundance: -; d_gene: -; len: 14; j_gene: TRBJ1-2; CDR3aa: CASSLGRQNYGYTF; CDR3nt: TGTGCCAGCAGCTTGGGGCGACAGAACTATGGCTACACCTTC
v_gene: TRBV7-2; abundance: -; d_gene: -; len: 11; j_gene: TRBJ2-5; CDR3aa: CASSIKETQYF; CDR3nt: TGTGCCAGCAGCATTAAAGAGACCCAGTACTTC
v_gene: TRBV9; abundance: -; d_gene: -; len: 15; j_gene: TRBJ1-1; CDR3aa: CASSVGPGSGTEAFF; CDR3nt: TGTGCCAGCAGCGTAGGACCAGGGTCGGGCACTGAAGCTTTCTTT
v_gene: TRBV18; abundance: -; d_gene: TRBD1; len: 17; j_gene: TRBJ2-7; CDR3aa: CASSRNPAGTGGSEQYF; CDR3nt: TGTGCCAGCTCACGAAACCCAGCGGGTACAGGGGGCTCCGAGCAGTACTTC
v_gene: TRBV18; abundance: many; d_gene: TRBD1; len: 15; j_gene: TRBJ2-7; CDR3aa: CASSPPDRVPGEQYF; CDR3nt: TGTGCCAGCTCACCACCGGACAGGGTCCCTGGCGAGCAGTACTTC
v_gene: TRBV19; abundance: -; d_gene: TRBD2; len: 14; j_gene: TRBJ2-1; CDR3aa: CASSMASGNNEQFF; CDR3nt: TGTGCCAGTAGTATGGCTAGCGGGAACAATGAGCAGTTCTTC
v_gene: TRBV9; abundance: -; d_gene: TRBD1; len: 14; j_gene: TRBJ1-1; CDR3aa: CASSAGQGAIEAFF; CDR3nt: TGTGCCAGCAGCGCAGGACAGGGCGCGATTGAAGCTTTCTTT
v_gene: TRBV20-1; abundance: -; d_gene: -; len: 12; j_gene: TRBJ2-2; CDR3aa: CSASSGAGELFF; CDR3nt: TGCAGTGCTAGTTCGGGGGCCGGGGAGCTGTTTTTT
v_gene: TRBV5-1; abundance: few; d_gene: -; len: 13; j_gene: TRBJ2-1; CDR3aa: CASSLGTYNEQFF; CDR3nt: TGCGCCAGCAGCTTGGGGACTTACAATGAGCAGTTCTTC
v_gene: TRBV3-1/TRBV3-2; abundance: -; d_gene: TRBD1; len: 14; j_gene: TRBJ2-3; CDR3aa: CASADRGTADTQYF; CDR3nt: TGTGCCAGCGCAGACAGGGGAACGGCAGATACGCAGTATTTT
v_gene: TRBV28; abundance: -; d_gene: -; len: 14; j_gene: TRBJ1-4; CDR3aa: CASSLGAGNEKLFF; CDR3nt: TGTGCCAGCAGTCTCGGGGCGGGGAATGAAAAACTGTTTTTT
v_gene: TRBV7-2; abundance: -; d_gene: TRBD2; len: 14; j_gene: TRBJ2-1; CDR3aa: CASSLVSGEGEQFF; CDR3nt: TGTGCCAGCAGCTTAGTTAGCGGGGAGGGTGAGCAGTTCTTC
v_gene: TRBV23-1; abundance: -; d_gene: -; len: 16; j_gene: TRBJ2-6; CDR3aa: CASSQSPPSGANVLTF; CDR3nt: TGCGCCAGCAGTCAATCCCCCCCATCAGGGGCCAACGTCCTGACTTTC
v_gene: TRBV28; abundance: -; d_gene: TRBD2; len: 18; j_gene: TRBJ2-2; CDR3aa: CASSTRRGTSGVAGELFF; CDR3nt: TGTGCCAGCAGTACCCGTCGGGGGACTAGCGGAGTCGCCGGGGAGCTGTTTTTT
v_gene: TRBV20-1; abundance: -; d_gene: -; len: 11; j_gene: TRBJ2-1; CDR3aa: CSARPAGEQFF; CDR3nt: TGCAGTGCTAGACCAGCGGGTGAGCAGTTCTTC
v_gene: TRBV6-2/TRBV6-3; abundance: -; d_gene: -; len: 14; j_gene: TRBJ2-7; CDR3aa: CASSYKGVLYEQYF; CDR3nt: TGTGCCAGCAGTTATAAGGGGGTTCTGTACGAGCAGTACTTC
v_gene: TRBV25-1; abundance: -; d_gene: -; len: 15; j_gene: TRBJ2-4; CDR3aa: CASSDYSGAKNIQYF; CDR3nt: TGTGCCAGCAGTGATTACAGCGGAGCCAAAAACATTCAGTACTTC